The clone carrying this T cell receptor beta chain was found many times. Antigen: not known. An end of the junction differs from the germline gene, which may be a read error. Samples came from axillary lymph nodes draining the breast cancer. TCRdb re-derived calls from the multiplex PCR reads in MiXCR, one entry per CDR3 protein. The repertoire includes 200,000 to 250,000 distinct CDR3 sequences, roughly 32% of them detected once, and approximately 1.5% sits in the top ten. This specimen belongs to a study of breast tumors, draining lymph nodes, adjacent tissues. Study-wide findings and caveats: Luminal-like breast cancer showed significantly higher tumor–nontumor repertoire similarity than basal-like. Tumor T cell lymph node origin was a supported hypothesis, not proven. Data fit most tumor T cells coming from lymph node, expanding in tumor. Compared with lymph nodes, tumors were less diverse; compared with nontumor tissue, more.

The sequencing sample was made of axillary lymph node tissue. The receptor was derived from a female donor with breast cancer. Some clones in this sample may be carry-over from other donors' samples.

The CDR3 coding sequence is TGCAGTGCTAGAGATCGCGACGGCGGCTCCTTC. Protein: CSARDRDGGSF. The chain is built from TRBV20-1 and TRBJ2-5; D gene unclear. Germline CDR1 is DFQATT and CDR2 is SNEGSKA (reference sequence). CDR3 size: 11 residues.